This entry lists 12 T cell receptor beta chains sequenced from one sample in a study of PD-1 blockade in classical Hodgkin lymphoma (TCRdb year 2020). This sample's time point label indicates: cycle 2 day 1 (C2D1) of nivolumab. All trial patients had relapsed after autologous stem cell transplantation, with cohorts A, B and C differing in prior brentuximab vedotin exposure. Library prep was done by the immunoSEQ multiplex PCR assay. This is the immuneACCESS table as TCRdb keeps it, with only in-frame sequences that have V and J called. A part of the clones is gone; compared with another copy, unresolved V genes explain less than half, and the rest is unexplained. The table for this sample lists tens of thousands of clones; approximately 73% of them were counted only once. The ten largest make up approximately 15% of the sample. This material consisted of peripheral blood mononuclear cells (PBMCs), taken before the second cycle of nivolumab. The receptor source for this set is a human donor with classical Hodgkin lymphoma.

V and J are TRBV30 and TRBJ2-1; 11 bases fit TRBD2. CDR3 length: 22 residues. V lost 0 bases to trimming and J lost 4 bases; unmatched junction nucleotides: 23. Per the germline V gene, CDR1 is GTSNPN and CDR2 is SVGIG (reference sequence). For the CDR3, the DNA is TGTGCCTGGAGTGTATTCAGGTTTACGGACAATAGCGGGAGGGATAAATACAATGAGCAGTTCTTC. Translating it yields CAWSVFRFTDNSGRDKYNEQFF.

CDR3 amino acids: CASSLDSMNTEAFF. CDR3 coding DNA: TGTGCCAGCAGCTTAGACAGCATGAACACTGAAGCTTTCTTT. The gene calls are TRBV7-6 and TRBJ1-1; no clear D gene. The CDR3 has 14 residues. The germline V and J ends were trimmed by 1 base and 0 bases, with 6 bases remaining between them. Per the germline V gene, CDR1 is SGHVS and CDR2 is FNYEAQ. Full variable domain (rest looked up from reference TRBV7-6 and TRBJ1-1): GAGVSQSPRYKVTKRGQDVALRCDPISGHVSLYWYRQALGQGPEFLTYFNYEAQQDKSGLPNDRFSAERPEGSISTLTIQRTEQRDSAMYRCASSLDSMNTEAFFGQGTRLTVV.

This chain links TRBV5-1 with TRBJ1-3; no clear D. V shed 2 bases and J shed 0 bases, with 15 bases lying between them. CDR3 length: 17 residues. Germline-derived CDR1 and CDR2 are SGHRS and YFSETQ. The CDR3 sequence: CASSLDGLYSSGNTIYF. The CDR3 nucleotides are TGCGCCAGCAGCTTAGATGGACTGTATAGCTCTGGAAACACCATATATTTT.

The chain joins TRBV2 to TRBJ2-2, with 9 nucleotides matching TRBD2. Germline trimming cut 6 bases from V and 4 bases from J; bases unmatched to any gene: 6. The CDR3 contains 15 residues. The germline V gene encodes CDR1 SNHLY and CDR2 FYNNEI. CDR3 sequence (DNA): TGTGCCAGCAGCGGGGCTAGCGGGGCCACCGGGGAGCTGTTTTTT. Translation: CASSGASGATGELFF. Filled out from reference TRBV2 and TRBJ2-2, the complete variable domain reads EPEVTQTPSHQVTQMGQEVILRCVPISNHLYFYWYRQILGQKVEFLVSFYNNEISEKSEIFDDQFSVERPDGSNFTLKIRSTKLEDSAMYFCASSGASGATGELFFGEGSRLTVL.

The rearrangement joins TRBV7-9 to TRBJ2-1, with 8 bases aligning to TRBD1. V was pared by 5 bases and J by 4 bases, with 10 bases of the junction left unmatched. The CDR3 spans 16 residues. Germline lookup yields CDR1 SEHNR and CDR2 FQNEAQ (reference sequence). In nucleotides, the CDR3 is TGTGCCAGCAGCCGTACCGAGCAGGGGGCTTACAATGAGCAGTTCTTC. Translation: CASSRTEQGAYNEQFF.

As for this clone: A junction boundary mismatches the germline segment, possibly from a read error. The chain recombines TRBV4-1 with TRBJ2-7, with 12 bases lining up with TRBD2. This CDR3 spans 16 amino acids. CDR1 and CDR2 from the germline V gene are MGHRA and YSYEKL. The CDR3 reads CASSQFLAGGSSEQYF. The CDR3 coding sequence is TGCGCCAGCAGCCAGTTCCTAGCGGGAGGGTCCTCCGAGCAGTACTTC.

The gene calls are TRBV11-3 and TRBJ2-5; 15 bases line up with TRBD2. The CDR3 contains 16 residues. Germline loops: CDR1 SGHNT, CDR2 YENEEA. The V segment lost 5 bases and the J segment 4 bases; nucleotides outside the gene matches: 5. CDR3 sequence (DNA): TGTGCCAGCAGCCGGACTAGCGGGAGGGCCGGAGAGACCCAGTACTTC. Its translation is CASSRTSGRAGETQYF.

This chain uses TRBV7-3 with TRBJ2-2, with TRBD1 identical over 11 bases. Germline CDR1 is SGHTA and CDR2 is FQGTGA. The CDR3 is 15 residues long. The V segment lost 3 bases and the J segment 5 bases; nucleotides outside the gene matches: 2. This CDR3 is CASSLDRGHTGELFF. The DNA for the CDR3 is TGTGCCAGCAGCTTGGACAGGGGGCATACCGGGGAGCTGTTTTTT.

The chain is built from TRBV5-1 and TRBJ2-3; 12 positions agree with TRBD2. Germline-derived CDR1 and CDR2 are SGHRS and YFSETQ. The CDR3 totals 16 residues. V gave up 4 bases and J gave up 6 bases; unmatched junction bases: 9. The CDR3 nucleotides read TGCGCCAGCAGCCCGCGAACCGGGACTAGCGGGGATACGCAGTATTTT. Its translation is CASSPRTGTSGDTQYF. The full variable domain, with the rest looked up from reference TRBV5-1 and TRBJ2-3, is KAGVTQTPRYLIKTRGQQVTLSCSPISGHRSVSWYQQTPGQGLQFLFEYFSETQRNKGNFPGRFSGRQFSNSRSEMNVSTLELGDSALYLCASSPRTGTSGDTQYFGPGTRLTVL.

Here the CDR3 reads CASSLDPSTFTYEQYF. The CDR3 DNA reads TGTGCCAGCAGTTTAGATCCTAGCACCTTTACCTACGAGCAGTACTTC. The chain recombines TRBV27 with TRBJ2-7; TRBD2 might be the D (5 bases). The germline CDR1 and CDR2 sequences are MNHEY and SMNVEV (reference sequence). The CDR3 totals 16 residues. V was trimmed by 2 bases and J by 2 bases, leaving 16 bases between them.

J is TRBJ2-7 and V is TRBV18; D uncertain. V lost 2 bases, J lost 3 bases, and 8 bases lay in between. CDR1 KGHSH and CDR2 LQKENI come from the germline V gene. The CDR3 runs to 13 residues. The CDR3 spells CASSPRRSYEQYF. The CDR3 DNA sequence: TGTGCCAGCTCACCAAGGCGGAGCTACGAGCAGTACTTC.

The genes are TRBV19 and TRBJ2-5; 10 bases align to TRBD2. V shed 0 bases, J shed 4 bases, and the junction held 2 bases outside the gene matches. In germline, CDR1 is LNHDA, CDR2 SQIVND (reference sequence). This CDR3 region has 15 residues. The CDR3 DNA sequence: TGTGCCAGTAGTATAGATCGACTAGCGGGAGAGACCCAGTACTTC. It specifies CASSIDRLAGETQYF. The complete variable domain, with remaining parts taken from reference TRBV19 and TRBJ2-5, reads DGGITQSPKYLFRKEGQNVTLSCEQNLNHDAMYWYRQDPGQGLRLIYYSQIVNDFQKGDIAEGYSVSREKKESFPLTVTSAQKNPTAFYLCASSIDRLAGETQYFGPGTRLLVL.